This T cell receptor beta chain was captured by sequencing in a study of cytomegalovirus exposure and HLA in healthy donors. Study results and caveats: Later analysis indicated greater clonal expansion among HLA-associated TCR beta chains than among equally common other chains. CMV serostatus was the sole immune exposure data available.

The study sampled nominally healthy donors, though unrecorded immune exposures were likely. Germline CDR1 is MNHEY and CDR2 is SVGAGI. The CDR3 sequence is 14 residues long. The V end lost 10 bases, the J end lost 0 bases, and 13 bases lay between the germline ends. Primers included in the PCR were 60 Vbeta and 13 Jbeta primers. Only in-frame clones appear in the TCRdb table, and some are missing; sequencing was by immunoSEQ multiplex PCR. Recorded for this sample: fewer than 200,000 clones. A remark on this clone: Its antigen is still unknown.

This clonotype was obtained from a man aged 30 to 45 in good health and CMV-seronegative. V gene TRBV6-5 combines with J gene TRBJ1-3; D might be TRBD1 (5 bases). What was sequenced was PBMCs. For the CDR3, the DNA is TGTGCCACCAAGGCGGGGGTCTCTGGAAACACCATATATTTT. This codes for CATKAGVSGNTIYF.